This T cell receptor beta chain is from a study of persistence of HIV-infected CD4 T cells. Concerning this clone itself: Its antigen is unidentified.

The immunoSEQ assay was version 4, run in survey mode. Assay: immunoSEQ multiplex PCR; the TCRdb copy retains only in-frame clones and omits some. This table holds about 64,000 clones, roughly 75% found once. An overlapping HIV-1 Gag peptide pool stimulated these cells at roughly 1 ug/peptide/mL. CD40L-negative CD69-negative CD45RO-high memory CD4+ T cells were sorted as populations depleted of antigen-responding cells. V shed 0 bases, J shed 2 bases, and the junction held 2 bases outside the gene matches. This CDR3 comprises 15 residues. CDR1 SGHRS and CDR2 YFSETQ come from the germline V gene. The study's findings and limits: Antigen-responding cells were enriched for degenerate expanded CDR3beta sequences.

The chain combines TRBV5-1 with TRBJ2-1, with TRBD1 matching over 7 bases. The receptor's source is an adult man with HIV who was CMV-seropositive. The material was CD4+ T cells sorted from PBMCs after roughly 18-hour stimulation, obtained from a patient who received antiretroviral therapy. The DNA of the CDR3 is TGCGCCAGCAGCTTGGGGGACAGACCCTACAATGAGCAGTTCTTC. Residues: CASSLGDRPYNEQFF.